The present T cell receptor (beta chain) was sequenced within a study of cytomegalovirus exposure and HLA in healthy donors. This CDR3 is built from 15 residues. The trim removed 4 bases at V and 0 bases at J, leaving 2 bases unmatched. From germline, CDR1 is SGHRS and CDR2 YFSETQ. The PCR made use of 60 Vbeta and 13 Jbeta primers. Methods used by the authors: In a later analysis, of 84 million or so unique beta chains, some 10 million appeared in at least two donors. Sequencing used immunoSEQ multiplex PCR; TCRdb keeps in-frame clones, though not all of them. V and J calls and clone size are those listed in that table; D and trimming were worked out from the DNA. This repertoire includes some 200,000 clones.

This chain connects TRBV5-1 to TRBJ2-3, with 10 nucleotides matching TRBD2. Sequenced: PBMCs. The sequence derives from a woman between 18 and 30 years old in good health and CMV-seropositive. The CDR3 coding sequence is TGCGCCAGCAGCCCGGGACTAGCGAGCACAGATACGCAGTATTTT. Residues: CASSPGLASTDTQYF.